What follows are 6 T cell receptor beta chains derived from one specimen sequenced in a study of T-cell memory formation after mild COVID-19. TCRdb re-called the 5' RACE reads through MiXCR, storing one row per CDR3 protein. The sample has 300,000 to 400,000 distinct CDR3 sequences; approximately 13% are singletons. Material: PBMCs or a T cell subset sorted from them (not recorded which). Every receptor here comes from a young man who had mild COVID-19 (a few samples of this study predate the infection). Cell type and time point are not known.

This clonotype was observed a handful of times. The chain has TRBV6-5 and TRBJ2-7, with D hard to call. The CDR3 runs to 19 residues. Germline values: CDR1 MNHEY, CDR2 SVGAGI. Trimming stripped 0 bases from V and 1 base from J, with 22 bases between. CDR3 sequence reads: CASSYSIPVGRAQSYEQYF. The DNA for the CDR3 is TGTGCCAGCAGTTACTCGATCCCGGTTGGAAGGGCCCAATCCTACGAGCAGTACTTC.

The chain combines TRBV6-5 with TRBJ2-6; 9 nucleotides match TRBD1. Germline trimming cut 4 bases from V and 0 bases from J; bases unmatched to any gene: 4. From germline, CDR1 is MNHEY and CDR2 SVGAGI. The CDR3 has 17 amino acids. The CDR3 coding sequence is TGTGCCAGCAGTTCGGCGACAGGGGGCTCTGGGGCCAACGTCCTGACTTTC. Protein sequence: CASSSATGGSGANVLTF.

This clonotype was counted between two and nine times. V and J are TRBV7-2 and TRBJ1-2; 7 bases map to TRBD1. Germline V gene lookup returns CDR1 SGHTA and CDR2 FQGNSA. With 4 bases clipped from V and 6 bases from J, the junction kept 8 bases outside the gene matches. The CDR3 extends over 14 amino acids. The CDR3 nucleotides are TGTGCCAGCAGCTCCCCAGGGGGGATTAATGGCTACACCTTC. Amino acids: CASSSPGGINGYTF.

J is TRBJ1-5 and V is TRBV5-1; unclear D gene. V was shortened by 0 bases and J by 4 bases, with 14 bases between the two germline ends. Germline CDR1 is SGHRS and CDR2 is YFSETQ. The CDR3 length is 16 residues. The DNA for the CDR3 is TGCGCCAGCAGCTTGGATCCGACGGCGGGGAATCAGCCCCAGCATTTT. Translation gives CASSLDPTAGNQPQHF.

About this clonotype: This may be a read error, as it is one base from a much larger clone. V and J are TRBV27 and TRBJ2-1, with 8 nucleotides matching TRBD2. Germline-derived CDR1 and CDR2 are MNHEY and SMNVEV (reference sequence). This CDR3 region has 13 residues. Germline trimming cut 4 bases from V and 6 bases from J; bases unmatched to any gene: 2. The CDR3 here is CASSSGGVNEQFF. For the CDR3, the DNA is TGTGCCAGCAGTTCGGGGGGGGTCAATGAGCAGTTCTTC.

This clonotype was recorded a few times. J is TRBJ1-4 and V is TRBV30, with a weak D call TRBD1 (6 bases). Germline CDR1 GTSNPN, CDR2 SVGIG (reference sequence). This CDR3 is 16 amino acids long. V was cut by 5 bases and J by 6 bases, with 22 bases left in between. In DNA form, the CDR3 reads TGTGCCTGGTACACAGGGAAAGGCCTCGGGGATGAAAAACTGTTTTTT. Translating it yields CAWYTGKGLGDEKLFF.